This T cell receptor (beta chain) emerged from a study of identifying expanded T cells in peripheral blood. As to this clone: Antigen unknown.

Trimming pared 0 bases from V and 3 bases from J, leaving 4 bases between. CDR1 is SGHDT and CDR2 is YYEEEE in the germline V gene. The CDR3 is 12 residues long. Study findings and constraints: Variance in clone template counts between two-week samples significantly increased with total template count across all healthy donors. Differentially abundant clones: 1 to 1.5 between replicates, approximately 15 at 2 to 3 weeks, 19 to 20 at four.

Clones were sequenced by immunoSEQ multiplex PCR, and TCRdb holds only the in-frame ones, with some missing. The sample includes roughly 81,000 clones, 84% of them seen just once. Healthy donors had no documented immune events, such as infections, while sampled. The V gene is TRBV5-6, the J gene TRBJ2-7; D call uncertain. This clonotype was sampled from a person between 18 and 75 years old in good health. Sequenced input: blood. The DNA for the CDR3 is TGTGCCAGCAGCTTGGTAAACTACGAGCAGTACTTC. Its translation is CASSLVNYEQYF.